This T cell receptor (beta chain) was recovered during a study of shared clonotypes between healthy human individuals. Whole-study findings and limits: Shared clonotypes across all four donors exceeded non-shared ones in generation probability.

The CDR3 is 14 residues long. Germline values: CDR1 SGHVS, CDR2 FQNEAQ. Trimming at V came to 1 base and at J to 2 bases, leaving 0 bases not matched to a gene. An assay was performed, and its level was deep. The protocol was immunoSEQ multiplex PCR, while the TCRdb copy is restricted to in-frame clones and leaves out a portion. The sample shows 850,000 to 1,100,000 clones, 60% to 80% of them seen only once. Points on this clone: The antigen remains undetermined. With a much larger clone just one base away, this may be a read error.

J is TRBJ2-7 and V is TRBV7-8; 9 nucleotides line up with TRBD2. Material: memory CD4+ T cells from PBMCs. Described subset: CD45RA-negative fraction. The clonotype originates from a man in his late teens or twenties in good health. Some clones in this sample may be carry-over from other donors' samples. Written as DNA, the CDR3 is TGTGCCAGCAGCTTAGGCGGGAGGGCCTACGAGCAGTACTTC. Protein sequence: CASSLGGRAYEQYF.